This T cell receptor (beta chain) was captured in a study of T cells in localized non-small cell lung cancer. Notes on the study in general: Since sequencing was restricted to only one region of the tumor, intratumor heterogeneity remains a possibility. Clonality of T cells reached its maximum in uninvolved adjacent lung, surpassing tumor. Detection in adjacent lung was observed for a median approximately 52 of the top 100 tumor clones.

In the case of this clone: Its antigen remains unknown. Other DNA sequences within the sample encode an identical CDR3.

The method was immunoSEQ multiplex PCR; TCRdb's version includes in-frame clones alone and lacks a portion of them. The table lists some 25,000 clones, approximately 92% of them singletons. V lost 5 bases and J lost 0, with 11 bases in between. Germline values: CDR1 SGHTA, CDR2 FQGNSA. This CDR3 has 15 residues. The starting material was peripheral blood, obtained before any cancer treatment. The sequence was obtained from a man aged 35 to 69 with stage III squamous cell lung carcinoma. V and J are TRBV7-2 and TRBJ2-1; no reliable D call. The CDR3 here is CASSPRRSSYNEQFF. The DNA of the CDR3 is TGTGCCAGCAGCCCCCGTAGGAGCTCCTACAATGAGCAGTTCTTC.